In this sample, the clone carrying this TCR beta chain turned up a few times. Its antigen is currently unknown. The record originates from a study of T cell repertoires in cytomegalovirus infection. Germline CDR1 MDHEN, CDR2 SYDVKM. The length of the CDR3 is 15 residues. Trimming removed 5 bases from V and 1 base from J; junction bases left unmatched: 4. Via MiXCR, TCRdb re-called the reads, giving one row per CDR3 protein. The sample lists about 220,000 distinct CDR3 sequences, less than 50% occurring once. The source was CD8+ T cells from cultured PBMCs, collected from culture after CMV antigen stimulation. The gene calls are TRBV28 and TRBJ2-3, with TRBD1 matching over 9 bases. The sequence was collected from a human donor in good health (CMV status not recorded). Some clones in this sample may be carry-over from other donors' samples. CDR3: CASSDWTGGTDTQYF. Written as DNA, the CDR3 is TGTGCCAGCAGTGATTGGACAGGGGGCACAGATACGCAGTATTTT.